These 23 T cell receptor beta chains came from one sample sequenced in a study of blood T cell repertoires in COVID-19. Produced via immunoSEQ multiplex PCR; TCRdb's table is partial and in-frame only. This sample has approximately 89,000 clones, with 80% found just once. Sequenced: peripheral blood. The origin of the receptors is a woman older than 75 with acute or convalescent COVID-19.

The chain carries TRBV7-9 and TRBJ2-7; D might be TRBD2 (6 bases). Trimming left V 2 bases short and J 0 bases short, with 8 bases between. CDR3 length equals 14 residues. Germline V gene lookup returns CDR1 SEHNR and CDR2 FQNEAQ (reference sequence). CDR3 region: CASSLIGGSYEQYF. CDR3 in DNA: TGTGCCAGCAGCTTAATCGGGGGCTCCTACGAGCAGTACTTC.

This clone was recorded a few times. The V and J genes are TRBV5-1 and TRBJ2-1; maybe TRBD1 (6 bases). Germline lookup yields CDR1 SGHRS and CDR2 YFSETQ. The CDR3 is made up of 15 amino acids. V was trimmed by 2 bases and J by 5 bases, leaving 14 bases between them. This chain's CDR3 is CASSFMPGEDNEQFF. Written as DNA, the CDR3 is TGCGCCAGCAGCTTTATGCCAGGGGAAGACAATGAGCAGTTCTTC. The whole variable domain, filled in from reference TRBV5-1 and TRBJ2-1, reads KAGVTQTPRYLIKTRGQQVTLSCSPISGHRSVSWYQQTPGQGLQFLFEYFSETQRNKGNFPGRFSGRQFSNSRSEMNVSTLELGDSALYLCASSFMPGEDNEQFFGPGTRLTVL.

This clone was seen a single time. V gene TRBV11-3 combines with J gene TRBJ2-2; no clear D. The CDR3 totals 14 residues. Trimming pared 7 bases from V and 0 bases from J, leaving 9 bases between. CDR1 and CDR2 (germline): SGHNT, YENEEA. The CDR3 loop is CASTPNSNTGELFF. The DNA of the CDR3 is TGTGCCAGCACCCCTAATTCGAACACCGGGGAGCTGTTTTTT.

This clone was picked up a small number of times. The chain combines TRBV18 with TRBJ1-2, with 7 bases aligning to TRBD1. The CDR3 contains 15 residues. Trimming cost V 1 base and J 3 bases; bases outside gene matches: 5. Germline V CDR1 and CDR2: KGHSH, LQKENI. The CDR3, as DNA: TGTGCCAGCTCACCACAGGGGGCGACCGACTATGGCTACACCTTC. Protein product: CASSPQGATDYGYTF.

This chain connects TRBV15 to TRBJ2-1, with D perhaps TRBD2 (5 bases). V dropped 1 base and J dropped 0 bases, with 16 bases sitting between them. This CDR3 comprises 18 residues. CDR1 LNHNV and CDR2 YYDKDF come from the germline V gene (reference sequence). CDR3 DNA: TGTGCCACCAGCAGAGCCCTTGGGAGTGAGACCTCCTACAATGAGCAGTTCTTC. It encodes CATSRALGSETSYNEQFF.

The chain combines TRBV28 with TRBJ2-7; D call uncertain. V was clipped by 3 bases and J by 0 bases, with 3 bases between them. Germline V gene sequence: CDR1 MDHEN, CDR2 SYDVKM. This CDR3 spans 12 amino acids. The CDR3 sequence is CASSFRSYEQYF. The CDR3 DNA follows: TGTGCCAGCAGTTTCCGCTCCTACGAGCAGTACTTC.

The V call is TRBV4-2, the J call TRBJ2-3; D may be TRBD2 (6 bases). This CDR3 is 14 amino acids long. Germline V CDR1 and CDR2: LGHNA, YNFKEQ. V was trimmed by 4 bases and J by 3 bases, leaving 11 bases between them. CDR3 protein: CASSRDGGTDTQYF. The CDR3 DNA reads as TGTGCCAGCAGCCGAGACGGGGGTACAGATACGCAGTATTTT.

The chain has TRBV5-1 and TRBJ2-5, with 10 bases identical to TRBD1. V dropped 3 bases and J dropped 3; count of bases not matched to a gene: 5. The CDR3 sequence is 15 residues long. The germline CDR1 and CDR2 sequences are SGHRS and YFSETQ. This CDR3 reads CASSYPGTGEETQYF. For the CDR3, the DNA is TGCGCCAGCAGCTACCCCGGGACAGGGGAAGAGACCCAGTACTTC.

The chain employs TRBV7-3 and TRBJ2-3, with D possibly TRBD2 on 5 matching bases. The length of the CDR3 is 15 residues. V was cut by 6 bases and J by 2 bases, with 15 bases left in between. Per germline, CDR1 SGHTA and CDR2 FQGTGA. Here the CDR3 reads CASSGGPKHTDTQYF. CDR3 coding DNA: TGTGCCAGCAGTGGCGGGCCTAAACACACAGATACGCAGTATTTT.

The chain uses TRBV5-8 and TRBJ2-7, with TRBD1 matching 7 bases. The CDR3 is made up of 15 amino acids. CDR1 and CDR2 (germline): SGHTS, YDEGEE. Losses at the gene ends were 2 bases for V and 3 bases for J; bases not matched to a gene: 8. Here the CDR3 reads CASSLKGALRYEQYF. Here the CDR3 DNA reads TGTGCCAGCAGCTTAAAGGGGGCCCTCCGCTACGAGCAGTACTTC.

This CDR3 reads CASRVRGRENTEAFF. DNA for the CDR3: TGTGCCAGTAGGGTGAGGGGGAGGGAGAACACTGAAGCTTTCTTT. The rearrangement uses TRBV19 and TRBJ1-1, with a weak D call TRBD1 (6 bases). The CDR3 consists of 15 residues. Germline V gene data show CDR1 as LNHDA and CDR2 as SQIVND (reference sequence). Trimming removed 6 bases from V and 1 base from J, with 15 bases in between.

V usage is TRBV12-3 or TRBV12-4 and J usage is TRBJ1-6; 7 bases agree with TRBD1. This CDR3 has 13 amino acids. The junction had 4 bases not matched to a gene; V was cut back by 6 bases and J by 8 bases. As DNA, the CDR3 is TGTGCCAGCAGAACAGGGGTTGATTCACCCCTCCACTTT. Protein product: CASRTGVDSPLHF.

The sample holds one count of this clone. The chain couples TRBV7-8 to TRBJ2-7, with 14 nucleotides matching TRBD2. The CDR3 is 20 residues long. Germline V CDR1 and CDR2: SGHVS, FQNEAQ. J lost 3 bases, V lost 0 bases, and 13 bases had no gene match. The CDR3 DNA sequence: TGTGCCAGCAGCTTAGCCCCGGGACTAGCGGGGGTCCCCCCCTTCTACGAGCAGTACTTC. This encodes CASSLAPGLAGVPPFYEQYF. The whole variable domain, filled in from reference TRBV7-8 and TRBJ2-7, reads GAGVSQSPRYKVAKRGQDVALRCDPISGHVSLFWYQQALGQGPEFLTYFQNEAQLDKSGLPSDRFFAERPEGSVSTLKIQRTQQEDSAVYLCASSLAPGLAGVPPFYEQYFGPGTRLTVT.

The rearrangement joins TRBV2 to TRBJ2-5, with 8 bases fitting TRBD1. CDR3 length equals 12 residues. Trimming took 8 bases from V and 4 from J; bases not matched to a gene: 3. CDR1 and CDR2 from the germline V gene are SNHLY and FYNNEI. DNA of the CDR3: TGTGCCAGCGTCAGGGGGCGAGAGACCCAGTACTTC. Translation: CASVRGRETQYF.

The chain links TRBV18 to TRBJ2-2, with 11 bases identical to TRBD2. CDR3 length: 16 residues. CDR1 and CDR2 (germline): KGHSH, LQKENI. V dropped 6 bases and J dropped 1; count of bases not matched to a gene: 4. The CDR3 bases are TGTGCCAGCTCGCCCACTAGCGGGGGGAACACCGGGGAGCTGTTTTTT. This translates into CASSPTSGGNTGELFF.

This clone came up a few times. CDR3 bases: TGTGCCAGCAGCCAAGAGGCAAACCGAAATGAGCAGTTCTTC. Encoded protein: CASSQEANRNEQFF. This sequence joins TRBV3-1 (or the pseudogene TRBV3-2) and TRBJ2-1, with D unresolved. The CDR3 covers 14 residues. V was cut by 0 bases and J by 7 bases, with 10 bases left in between. From germline, CDR1 is LGHDT and CDR2 YNNKEL (reference sequence).

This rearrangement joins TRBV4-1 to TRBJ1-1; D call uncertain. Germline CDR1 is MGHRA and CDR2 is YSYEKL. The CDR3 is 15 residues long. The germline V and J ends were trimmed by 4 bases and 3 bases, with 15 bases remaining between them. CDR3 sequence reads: CASSLRGGGDTEAFF. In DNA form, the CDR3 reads TGCGCCAGCAGCCTCAGAGGTGGCGGGGACACTGAAGCTTTCTTT.

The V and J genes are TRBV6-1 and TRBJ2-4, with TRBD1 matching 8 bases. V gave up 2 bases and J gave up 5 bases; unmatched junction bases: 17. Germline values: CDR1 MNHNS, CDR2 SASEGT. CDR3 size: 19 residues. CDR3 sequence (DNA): TGTGCCAGCAGTGAACGGTTTTCACAGGGGGTGAGAGGGGAAAACATTCAGTACTTC. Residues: CASSERFSQGVRGENIQYF.

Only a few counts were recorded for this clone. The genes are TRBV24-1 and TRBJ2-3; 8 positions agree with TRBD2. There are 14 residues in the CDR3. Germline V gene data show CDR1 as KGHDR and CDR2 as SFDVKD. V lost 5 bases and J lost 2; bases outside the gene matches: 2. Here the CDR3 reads CATSGGGNTDTQYF. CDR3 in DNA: TGTGCCACCAGTGGCGGGGGGAACACAGATACGCAGTATTTT.

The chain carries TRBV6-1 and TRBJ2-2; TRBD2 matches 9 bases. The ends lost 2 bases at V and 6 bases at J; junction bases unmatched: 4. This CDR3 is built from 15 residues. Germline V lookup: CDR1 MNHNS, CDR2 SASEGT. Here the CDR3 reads CASSELGGGAGELFF. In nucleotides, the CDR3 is TGTGCCAGCAGTGAACTTGGCGGGGGGGCCGGGGAGCTGTTTTTT.

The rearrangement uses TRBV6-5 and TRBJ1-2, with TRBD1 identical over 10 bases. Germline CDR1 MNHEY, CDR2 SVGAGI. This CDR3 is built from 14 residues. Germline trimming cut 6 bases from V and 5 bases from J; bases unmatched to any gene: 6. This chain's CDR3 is CASSSDRGLYGYTF. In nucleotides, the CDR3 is TGTGCCAGCAGCAGCGACAGGGGGCTTTATGGCTACACCTTC.

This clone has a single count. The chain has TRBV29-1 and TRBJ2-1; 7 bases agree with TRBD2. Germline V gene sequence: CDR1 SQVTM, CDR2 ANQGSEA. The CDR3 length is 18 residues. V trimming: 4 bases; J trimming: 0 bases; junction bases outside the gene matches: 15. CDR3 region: CSVAGRERSRSSYNEQFF. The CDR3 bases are TGCAGCGTTGCAGGGAGGGAGAGATCACGCAGCTCCTACAATGAGCAGTTCTTC.

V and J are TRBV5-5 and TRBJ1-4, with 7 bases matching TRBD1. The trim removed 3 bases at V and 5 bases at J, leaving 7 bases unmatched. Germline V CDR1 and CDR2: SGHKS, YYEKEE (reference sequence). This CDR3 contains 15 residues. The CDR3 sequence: CASSYRDSKNEKLFF. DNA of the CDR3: TGTGCCAGCAGCTATCGGGACAGTAAAAATGAAAAACTGTTTTTT.